This T cell receptor beta chain was obtained from a study of shared clonotypes between healthy human individuals. About the study: Every donor yielded three CD4 naive, three CD4 memory, two CD8 naive and one CD8 memory plate.

Assay: immunoSEQ multiplex PCR; the TCRdb copy retains only in-frame clones and omits some. Found here are 2 million to 2.5 million clones, 80% to 95% of them singletons; the top ten hold 0.35% to 0.45%. V was pared by 6 bases and J by 5 bases, with 13 bases of the junction left unmatched. The length of the CDR3 is 18 residues. Germline V gene lookup returns CDR1 SGHRS and CDR2 YFSETQ. This sequence was found in a man between 18 and 35 years old in good health. Some clones in this sample may be carry-over from other donors' samples. The chain recombines TRBV5-1 with TRBJ2-1, with 14 bases fitting TRBD2. The specimen was naive CD4+ T cells from PBMCs. Subset given: CD45RA+ positively selected. Written as DNA, the CDR3 is TGCGCCAGCACCCGGACGGGACTAGCGGGAGCTACTCACAATGAGCAGTTCTTC. Translation gives CASTRTGLAGATHNEQFF.